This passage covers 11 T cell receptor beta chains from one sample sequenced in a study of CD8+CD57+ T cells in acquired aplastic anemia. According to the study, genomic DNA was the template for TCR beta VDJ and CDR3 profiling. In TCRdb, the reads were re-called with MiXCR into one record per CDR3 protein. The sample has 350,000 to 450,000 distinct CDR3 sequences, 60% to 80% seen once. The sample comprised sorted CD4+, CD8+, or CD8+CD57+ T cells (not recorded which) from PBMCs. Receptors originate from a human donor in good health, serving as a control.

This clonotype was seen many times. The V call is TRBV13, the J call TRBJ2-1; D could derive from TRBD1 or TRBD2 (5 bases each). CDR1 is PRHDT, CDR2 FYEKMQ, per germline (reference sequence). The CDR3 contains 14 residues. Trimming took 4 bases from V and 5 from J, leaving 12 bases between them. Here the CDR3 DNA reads TGTGCCAGCAGCTACACCCGGGACCACAATGAGCAGTTCTTC. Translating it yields CASSYTRDHNEQFF.

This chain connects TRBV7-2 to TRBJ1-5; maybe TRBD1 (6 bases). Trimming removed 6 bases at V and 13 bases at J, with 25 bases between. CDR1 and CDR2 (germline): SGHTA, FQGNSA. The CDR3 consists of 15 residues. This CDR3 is CASSRTGGAGQEQHF. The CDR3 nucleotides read TGTGCCAGCAGTCGCACGGGGGGGGCTGGGCAGGAGCAGCATTTT.

The CDR3 is CASSPRQFTRSGANVLTF. The CDR3 nucleotides are TGCGCCAGCAGCCCCCGACAGTTTACTCGCTCTGGGGCCAACGTCCTGACTTTC. The V call is TRBV5-1, the J call TRBJ2-6, with D perhaps TRBD1 (5 bases). V gave up 4 bases and J gave up 0 bases, with 17 bases separating them. Germline CDR1 SGHRS, CDR2 YFSETQ. This CDR3 spans 18 amino acids.

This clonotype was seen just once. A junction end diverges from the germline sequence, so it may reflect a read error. CDR3 amino acids: CASSLDGSRWGQEF. As DNA, the CDR3 is TGTGCCAGCAGCTTAGATGGAAGTAGGTGGGGGCAAGAGTTC. This chain connects TRBV7-6 to TRBJ2-7, with D possibly matching TRBD1 (6 bases). The CDR3 is 14 amino acids. Germline V gene data show CDR1 as SGHVS and CDR2 as FNYEAQ.

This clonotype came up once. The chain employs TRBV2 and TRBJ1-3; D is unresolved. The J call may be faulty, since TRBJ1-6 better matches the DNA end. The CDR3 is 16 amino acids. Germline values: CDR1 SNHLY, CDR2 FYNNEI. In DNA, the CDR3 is TGTGCCAGCAGTGGATCTGGGCGCTCCTATAATTCACCCCTCCACTTT. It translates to CASSGSGRSYNSPLHF.

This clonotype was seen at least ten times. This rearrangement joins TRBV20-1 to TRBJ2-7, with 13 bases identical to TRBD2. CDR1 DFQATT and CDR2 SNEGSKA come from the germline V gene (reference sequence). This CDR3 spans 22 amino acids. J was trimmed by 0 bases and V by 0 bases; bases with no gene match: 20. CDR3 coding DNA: TGCAGTGCTAGAGATGGGAGATCTAGATGGACTAGCGGGGGCCGGAGCTCCTACGAGCAGTACTTC. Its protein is CSARDGRSRWTSGGRSSYEQYF.

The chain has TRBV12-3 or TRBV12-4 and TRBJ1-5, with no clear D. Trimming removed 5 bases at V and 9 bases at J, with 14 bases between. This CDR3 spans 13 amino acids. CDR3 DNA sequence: TGTGCCAGCAGTCCTGAGACCGCACGGCCCCAGCATTTT. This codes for CASSPETARPQHF.

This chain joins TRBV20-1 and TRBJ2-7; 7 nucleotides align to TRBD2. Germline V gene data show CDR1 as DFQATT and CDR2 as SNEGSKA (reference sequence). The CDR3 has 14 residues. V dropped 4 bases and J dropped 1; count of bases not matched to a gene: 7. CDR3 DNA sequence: TGCAGTGCTACCTCCCGGGGGGTGTCCTACGAGCAGTACTTC. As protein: CSATSRGVSYEQYF.

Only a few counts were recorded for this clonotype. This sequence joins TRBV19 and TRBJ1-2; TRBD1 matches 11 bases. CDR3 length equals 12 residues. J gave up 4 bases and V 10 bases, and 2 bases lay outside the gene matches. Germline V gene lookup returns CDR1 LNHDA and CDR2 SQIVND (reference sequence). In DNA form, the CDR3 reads TGTGCCACCGGACAGGGGGCCTATGGCTACACCTTC. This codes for CATGQGAYGYTF.

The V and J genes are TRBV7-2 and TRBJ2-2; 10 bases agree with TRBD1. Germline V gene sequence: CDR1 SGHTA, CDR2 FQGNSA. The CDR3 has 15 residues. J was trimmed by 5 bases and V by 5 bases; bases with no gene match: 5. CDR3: CASSPRTGGTGELFF. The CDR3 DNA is TGTGCCAGCAGCCCTCGGACAGGGGGGACCGGGGAGCTGTTTTTT.

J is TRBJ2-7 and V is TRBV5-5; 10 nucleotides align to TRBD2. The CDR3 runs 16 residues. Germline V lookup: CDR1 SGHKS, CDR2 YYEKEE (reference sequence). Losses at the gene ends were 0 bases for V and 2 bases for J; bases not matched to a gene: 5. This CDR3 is CASSLVDSGGAYEQYF. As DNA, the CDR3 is TGTGCCAGCAGCTTGGTTGACAGCGGGGGGGCCTACGAGCAGTACTTC.